The clone carrying this T cell receptor beta chain was seen only once. The source of the sample is a study of control samples from healthy donors and cancer patients. TCRdb's copy holds only in-frame clones and misses some; the assay was immunoSEQ multiplex PCR. Here the sample spans about 94,000 clones, 90% being singletons. The sequenced sample was blood. This clonotype was sampled from a woman younger than 30 in good health.

The CDR3 DNA is TGTGCCAGCAGCTTATACCAGGGGGGCTTTGCCGGGGAGCTGTTTTTT. Its protein product is CASSLYQGGFAGELFF. The rearrangement joins TRBV13 to TRBJ2-2; weak D call: TRBD1 (7 bases). The CDR3 spans 16 residues. V gave up 2 bases and J gave up 6 bases, with 16 bases separating them. The germline gives CDR1 PRHDT, CDR2 FYEKMQ (reference sequence).